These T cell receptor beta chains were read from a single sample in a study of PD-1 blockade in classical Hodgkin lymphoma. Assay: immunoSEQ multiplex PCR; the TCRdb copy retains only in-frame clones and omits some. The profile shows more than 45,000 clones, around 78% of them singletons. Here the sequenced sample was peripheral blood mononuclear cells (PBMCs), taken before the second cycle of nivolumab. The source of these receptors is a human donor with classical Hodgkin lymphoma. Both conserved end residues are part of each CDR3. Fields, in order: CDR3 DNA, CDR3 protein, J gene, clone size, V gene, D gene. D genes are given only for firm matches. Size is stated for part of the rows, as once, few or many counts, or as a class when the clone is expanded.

DNA: TGTGCCAGTAGCGGGAGGGTAACCTACGAGCAGTACTTC
CDR3: CASSGRVTYEQYF
J: TRBJ2-7
size: -
V: TRBV27
D: TRBD2

DNA: TGTGCCAGCAGCTCCTTTTTTAGGGGTGAGACCCAGTACTTC
CDR3: CASSSFFRGETQYF
J: TRBJ2-5
size: -
V: TRBV7-6
D: -

DNA: TGTGCCAGCAGCTTAGAAAACAGCGGGAGACCCTACGAGCAGTACTTC
CDR3: CASSLENSGRPYEQYF
J: TRBJ2-7
size: once
V: TRBV7-2
D: TRBD2

DNA: TGTGCCAGCAGCCCCCGGACAGCCTACGAGCAGTACTTC
CDR3: CASSPRTAYEQYF
J: TRBJ2-7
size: -
V: TRBV27
D: -

DNA: TGTGCCAGCAGCCCCTTGGCAGGTGGCGCCGCCCAAGCCAGAGATGGCTACACCTTC
CDR3: CASSPLAGGAAQARDGYTF
J: TRBJ1-2
size: -
V: TRBV5-6
D: -

DNA: TGTGCCAGCAGCCCCCCGGGACAGGGGTGGTACATTCAGTACTTC
CDR3: CASSPPGQGWYIQYF
J: TRBJ2-4
size: -
V: TRBV7-8
D: TRBD1

DNA: TGTGCCAGCAGCTTTTTAGGGAACGAGCAGTACTTC
CDR3: CASSFLGNEQYF
J: TRBJ2-7
size: -
V: TRBV7-9
D: -

DNA: TGTGCCAGCACTCCCAGGGTTAGTGGGACCGCATTTTATGGCTACACCTTC
CDR3: CASTPRVSGTAFYGYTF
J: TRBJ1-2
size: -
V: TRBV7-2
D: -

DNA: TGTGCCAGTACCCCCGACCCGAGCTCCTACAATGAGCAGTTCTTC
CDR3: CASTPDPSSYNEQFF
J: TRBJ2-1
size: -
V: TRBV19
D: -

DNA: TGTGCCAGCAGTAACTTACGGGACAGGCCCCCGACGGAGCTGTTTTTT
CDR3: CASSNLRDRPPTELFF
J: TRBJ2-2
size: few
V: TRBV27
D: TRBD1

DNA: TGTGCCAGTAGTACAGGGTGGATCTACGAGCAGTACTTC
CDR3: CASSTGWIYEQYF
J: TRBJ2-7
size: -
V: TRBV19
D: -

DNA: TGTGCCAGCAGCCAATTAGACACTGAAGCTTTCTTT
CDR3: CASSQLDTEAFF
J: TRBJ1-1
size: -
V: TRBV14
D: -

DNA: TGTGCCAGCAGCTCTCAAGGGACAGCCGACTATGGCTACACCTTC
CDR3: CASSSQGTADYGYTF
J: TRBJ1-2
size: -
V: TRBV7-2
D: TRBD1

DNA: TGTGCCAGCAGTGATCTTAACTCCTACGAGCAGTACTTC
CDR3: CASSDLNSYEQYF
J: TRBJ2-7
size: -
V: TRBV25-1
D: -

DNA: TGTGCCTGGGATATTCTGGGGGGGGCCAACGTCCTGACTTTC
CDR3: CAWDILGGANVLTF
J: TRBJ2-6
size: -
V: TRBV30
D: -

DNA: TGTGCCAGCAGTTTAGGGGTCAATCAGCCCCAGCATTTT
CDR3: CASSLGVNQPQHF
J: TRBJ1-5
size: once
V: TRBV28
D: -

DNA: TGTGCCAGCAGCTTACTCGCGGGGGCGCCCCCTCACGAGCAGTACTTC
CDR3: CASSLLAGAPPHEQYF
J: TRBJ2-7
size: -
V: TRBV7-9
D: -

DNA: TGTGCCAGCTCACCACCGATGAAAAACACTGAAGCTTTCTTT
CDR3: CASSPPMKNTEAFF
J: TRBJ1-1
size: -
V: TRBV18
D: -

DNA: TGTGCCAGCAGCCCTAAGGATCTCTATGGCTACACCTTC
CDR3: CASSPKDLYGYTF
J: TRBJ1-2
size: -
V: TRBV6-5
D: -

DNA: TGTGCCAGCAGCTTGGGAGGGGACAATGAGCAGTTCTTC
CDR3: CASSLGGDNEQFF
J: TRBJ2-1
size: few
V: TRBV5-4
D: -

DNA: TGTGCCAGCAGTTTAGGTAGTTTTGGTGAGCAGTTCTTC
CDR3: CASSLGSFGEQFF
J: TRBJ2-1
size: -
V: TRBV27
D: -

DNA: TGTGCCAGCAGCGGACCCGGGACTCAGGGAGAGAAACTGTTTTTT
CDR3: CASSGPGTQGEKLFF
J: TRBJ1-4
size: -
V: TRBV7-9
D: -

DNA: TGTGCCAGCAGCTTATCCCTTGGGGCTAGTTATTTAAGCGAGCAGTACTTC
CDR3: CASSLSLGASYLSEQYF
J: TRBJ2-7
size: -
V: TRBV11-2
D: -

DNA: TGCGCCAGCAGTCTTACTAGTACGCAACAAAGTCGGGCCAACGTCCTGACTTTC
CDR3: CASSLTSTQQSRANVLTF
J: TRBJ2-6
size: -
V: TRBV23-1
D: -

DNA: TGCGCCAGCAGCCAAGATCTCGAAACTGGGGCCAACGTCCTGACTTTC
CDR3: CASSQDLETGANVLTF
J: TRBJ2-6
size: once
V: TRBV4-3
D: -

DNA: TGTGCCAGCTCACCGGGACAGGATAGCAATCAGCCCCAGCATTTT
CDR3: CASSPGQDSNQPQHF
J: TRBJ1-5
size: once
V: TRBV18
D: TRBD1